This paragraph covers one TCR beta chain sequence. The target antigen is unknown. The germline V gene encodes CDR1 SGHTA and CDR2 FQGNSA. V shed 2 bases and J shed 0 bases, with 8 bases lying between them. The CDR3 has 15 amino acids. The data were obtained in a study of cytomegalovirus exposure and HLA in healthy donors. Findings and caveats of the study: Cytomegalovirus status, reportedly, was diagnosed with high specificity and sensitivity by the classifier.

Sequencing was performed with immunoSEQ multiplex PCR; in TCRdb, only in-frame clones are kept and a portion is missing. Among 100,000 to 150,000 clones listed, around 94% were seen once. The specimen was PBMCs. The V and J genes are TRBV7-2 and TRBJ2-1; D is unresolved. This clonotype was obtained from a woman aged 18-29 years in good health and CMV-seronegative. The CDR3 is CASSLLRSSYNEQFF. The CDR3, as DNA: TGTGCCAGCAGCTTATTACGGTCCTCCTACAATGAGCAGTTCTTC.